This T cell receptor beta chain was identified during a study of identical twins (dated by TCRdb to 2016 to 2018). A note on the overall study: To test whether fetal clonotypes persist, this study deep-sequenced TCR alpha and beta repertoires from monozygotic twins, from unrelated adults of various ages, and from cord blood. To rule out contamination, the twin experiments were replicated at different times with different library preparation protocols.

Only healthy Caucasian donors were included. Three unrelated non-twin adults were additionally sequenced: a male aged 18 to 29, a male aged 50 to 59 and a female aged 50 to 59. Using Miltenyi CD45RO+ enrichment and human naive T-cell isolation kits, memory (CD45RO+) and naive T cells were isolated from PBMC. Per the germline V gene (reference sequence), MNHEY is the CDR1 and SMNVEV is the CDR2. Unmatched junction bases come to 10, with V trimmed by 4 bases and J by 5 bases. The CDR3, cysteine through phenylalanine, is 15 amino acids long. Only the CDR3 DNA stays, 45 bases, in frame from base 1. The paper's findings and limits, for the study overall: Fewer insertions were carried by abundant cord blood beta clonotypes; a weaker similar trend was observed in young adult naive repertoires, while no such trend was observed in memory repertoires. Out-of-frame TCR alpha sharing in monozygotic twins was systematically underestimated by recombination models, whereas sharing between unrelated individuals was in agreement with the recombination models. Out-of-frame TCR alpha sequences shared between twins showed an excess of low generation-probability sequences compared with coincidental sharing between unrelated individuals. Invariant T cells such as MAIT and iNKT could partly confound zero-insertion analyses, although diverse VJ usage argued against such confounding for most clonotypes. A weaker excess of twin sharing was found in beta out-of-frame sequences because the signal-to-noise ratio was lowered by fewer shared sequences. Because the same donors could not be followed over many years, the conclusions depended on cross-sectional statistical analysis.

This clonotype was counted at least ten times. What antigen it recognizes has not been identified. No much larger clone is present one base from it, and per-base qualities are unavailable. Library prep was done by 5' RACE. The data were produced on an Illumina HiSeq 2000. A universal primer binding site was added through template switching, and the final cDNA carried a unique molecular identifier so that TCR cDNA molecules could be counted accurately. Specific primers in the conserved constant-segment region were used to synthesize first-strand cDNA for the TCR alpha and beta chains. Each cDNA library was double barcoded, with a SMART-Mk sample barcode plus Illumina barcodes, to control for contamination. Two successive PCR steps introduced TruSeq adapter sequences along with Illumina sample barcodes. The Illumina HiSeq platform was used with custom primers to sequence TCR alpha and beta cDNA libraries. The authors' pipeline ran thus. MiGEC processed the raw reads to extract unique molecular identifiers, while MiXCR was used to determine the CDR3 positions. For each individual, recombination models were inferred using an EM algorithm with the repgenHMM and IGoR tools. Shared clonotypes were analyzed with the tcR package in R, and sharing was normalized by the product of cloneset sizes. To study raw recombination without the effects of thymic and clonal selection, out-of-frame nonproductive sequences were analyzed. TCRdb handled the public reads itself, with Q25 trimming in fastp and clone calling in MiXCR, and kept productive beta chains. A single entry per CDR3 protein holds the most common genes and DNA from its merged rows. The V and J calls shown here were made by TCRdb, not taken from the authors' results. This sample holds about 690,000 distinct CDR3 sequences; 6% to 6.5% were observed only once. Under 2% of the sample goes to the ten largest clones.

The TCR sequence derives from a man aged 18 to 29 in good health. The sequencing sample was made of naive T cells sorted from blood. The cell subset or site label, as the study defines it: cells isolated with a human naive T-cell isolation kit. The V gene is TRBV27 and the J gene is TRBJ2-5; 7 central bases correspond to TRBD1. The CDR3 corresponds to CASSSSRDRDETQYF. The nucleotide sequence is given as TGTGCCAGCAGTTCCTCCCGGGACAGAGATGAGACCCAGTACTTC.